This entry is about one TCR beta chain. The antigen is undetermined. Clones were read by immunoSEQ multiplex PCR, and TCRdb kept only the in-frame ones, dropping some. This sample carries 7,500 to 8,000 clones, about 88% of them seen once, and the ten largest clones take about 3.3%. Repertoires were sampled repeatedly during chemoradiotherapy. The data were taken from a study of chemoradiotherapy in HPV16-positive cancers. V was shortened by 1 base and J by 4 bases, with 17 bases between the two germline ends. The V gene's germline CDR1 is SGHRS and CDR2 YFSETQ. The CDR3 has 16 residues. The study, taken as a whole, reports: Only two HPV16-positive patients supplied the functional HPV-specificity definition. Candidate HPV-specific clones and E7-related TCR motifs grew in tumor during treatment. For HPV16-positive patients, expanding HPV-responsive T cells associated with longer recurrence-free survival.

Sequences were derived from tumor tissue, sampled from a patient who underwent chemoradiotherapy. The sequence derives from a human donor with HPV-associated anogenital cancer. The V call is TRBV5-1, the J call TRBJ1-2; D is undetermined. CDR3 sequence reads: CASSLTSGQRGYGYTF. The CDR3 coding sequence is TGCGCCAGCAGCTTGACCTCCGGGCAGCGAGGCTATGGCTACACCTTC.